The clone carrying this T cell receptor (beta chain) was observed a few times. As yet, its antigen is unknown. Germline V gives CDR1 LNHNV, CDR2 YYDKDF (reference sequence). Trimming took 5 bases from V and 6 from J, leaving 19 bases between them. This CDR3 comprises 15 residues. TCRdb re-called the PCR reads through MiXCR, storing one row per CDR3 protein. The sample records about 320,000 distinct CDR3 sequences, about 22% being singletons. This record comes from a study of molecular identifiers for immune sequencing clone quantification. General observations from the study: Spiked Jurkat TCR RNA originating from one cell could reportedly be identified amid one million naive cells.

The chain joins TRBV15 to TRBJ1-2; the D gene is possibly TRBD1 (5 bases). This TCR derives from a human donor in good health. Some libraries in this study had Jurkat cell RNA spiked in. Material for sequencing was naive CD8+ T cells from blood, with Jurkat cell RNA spiked in. Indicated subset: FACS-sorted CD8+CD4-CCR7+CD45RA+ naive T cells. The chain's CDR3 is CATSVRVGEKDGYTF. DNA of the CDR3: TGTGCCACCAGCGTACGGGTGGGGGAGAAGGATGGCTACACCTTC.